These 20 T cell receptor beta chains originate from one sample sequenced in a study of Tregs in tolerant kidney transplant recipients. The repertoire was sequenced with immunoSEQ multiplex PCR; TCRdb's copy has only in-frame clones and lacks some. The sample has about 59,000 clones; around 88% are singletons. Sequences were obtained from CD4+ T cells from blood. These receptors were collected from a human donor in good health.

The chain has TRBV7-3 and TRBJ2-3; D is undetermined. The CDR3 consists of 13 residues. Trimming removed 3 bases from V and 1 base from J, with 5 bases in between. Germline values: CDR1 SGHTA, CDR2 FQGTGA. DNA of the CDR3: TGTGCCAGCAGCTTGTCCGGCACAGATACGCAGTATTTT. Amino acid sequence: CASSLSGTDTQYF. Full variable domain (remainder filled in from reference TRBV7-3 and TRBJ2-3): GAGVSQTPSNKVTEKGKYVELRCDPISGHTALYWYRQSLGQGPEFLIYFQGTGAADDSGLPNDRFFAVRPEGSVSTLKIQRTERGDSAVYLCASSLSGTDTQYFGPGTRLTVL.

This chain joins TRBV6-4 and TRBJ2-7; TRBD2 is a possible D gene (7 bases). Trimming left V 8 bases short and J 4 bases short, with 27 bases between. Germline values: CDR1 MRHNA, CDR2 SNTAGT. There are 17 residues in the CDR3. The CDR3 region is CASHPCSPGGRPYEQYF. CDR3 coding DNA: TGTGCCAGCCACCCGTGTAGCCCGGGGGGCCGACCTTACGAGCAGTACTTC.

In its sample, this clone was seen a few times. The V and J genes are TRBV4-1 and TRBJ2-3; 8 bases align to TRBD2. Germline assignment: CDR1 MGHRA and CDR2 YSYEKL. V lost 6 bases, J lost 7 bases, and 15 bases stayed unmatched. CDR3 length: 16 amino acids. CDR3 region: CASRPTSGLGLYTQYF. CDR3 bases: TGCGCCAGCAGGCCTACCTCGGGACTAGGCCTTTATACGCAGTATTTT.

The V call is TRBV7-2, the J call TRBJ2-3, with D perhaps matching TRBD1 (6 bases). The CDR3 has 17 residues. Trimming removed 3 bases from V and 2 bases from J, with 18 bases in between. Per the germline V gene, CDR1 is SGHTA and CDR2 is FQGNSA. CDR3 nucleotides: TGTGCCAGCAGCTTTACCATTACAGGGTTTCACACAGATACGCAGTATTTT. Translated, it gives CASSFTITGFHTDTQYF.

This rearrangement joins TRBV14 to TRBJ1-1, with D maybe TRBD1 (5 bases). V lost 1 base, J lost 3 bases, and 12 bases lay in between. Germline CDR1 reads SGHDN; CDR2 reads FVKESK. This CDR3 is built from 15 residues. The CDR3, as DNA: TGTGCCAGCAGCCAAGGTACAGGTGCCTACACTGAAGCTTTCTTT. Protein sequence: CASSQGTGAYTEAFF.

This clone showed up just a few times. The rearrangement uses TRBV7-9 and TRBJ1-1; TRBD1 matches 9 bases. The CDR3 runs 12 residues. With 5 bases clipped from V and 12 bases from J, the junction kept 7 bases outside the gene matches. CDR1 is SEHNR and CDR2 is FQNEAQ in the germline V gene (reference sequence). The CDR3 loop is CASSRDRGRTFF. CDR3 sequence (DNA): TGTGCCAGCAGCCGAGACAGGGGGAGGACTTTCTTT.

This clone was seen more than once but under ten times. The genes are TRBV6-5 and TRBJ1-2; D is perhaps TRBD1 (5 bases). The CDR3 runs to 11 residues. The germline V gene encodes CDR1 MNHEY and CDR2 SVGAGI. V was shortened by 5 bases and J by 6 bases, with 7 bases between the two germline ends. The CDR3 loop reads CASSQGDGYTF. The CDR3 bases are TGTGCCAGCAGTCAAGGGGATGGCTACACCTTC.

The rearrangement links TRBV6-5 to TRBJ1-3; D is undetermined. Germline CDR1 and CDR2: MNHEY and SVGAGI. The CDR3 is made up of 16 amino acids. V was clipped by 0 bases and J by 2 bases, with 11 bases between them. The CDR3 spells CASSYSQGYTGNTIYF. In DNA form, the CDR3 reads TGTGCCAGCAGTTACTCGCAAGGGTACACTGGAAACACCATATATTTT.

CDR3 region: CASSPRVDSYEQYF. DNA for the CDR3: TGTGCCAGCAGCCCCCGCGTAGACTCCTACGAGCAGTACTTC. The rearrangement links TRBV7-2 to TRBJ2-7; D is uncertain. V was clipped by 5 bases and J by 0 bases, with 11 bases between them. CDR3 length equals 14 residues. Germline CDR1 reads SGHTA; CDR2 reads FQGNSA.

The gene calls are TRBV18 and TRBJ2-2, with TRBD1 matching 9 bases. Germline assignment: CDR1 KGHSH and CDR2 LQKENI. This CDR3 has 15 residues. Trimming cost V 6 bases and J 1 base; bases outside gene matches: 3. The CDR3 reads CASSPGQGNTGELFF. The CDR3 DNA is TGTGCCAGCTCGCCGGGACAGGGGAACACCGGGGAGCTGTTTTTT.

The rearrangement links TRBV15 to TRBJ1-4, with D tentatively TRBD1 (6 bases). V shed 0 bases and J shed 8 bases, with 13 bases lying between them. There are 15 residues in the CDR3. Germline V lookup: CDR1 LNHNV, CDR2 YYDKDF (reference sequence). This CDR3 reads CATSRDYRVGEKLFF. The CDR3 DNA is TGTGCCACCAGCAGAGATTACAGGGTAGGCGAAAAACTGTTTTTT.

The V and J genes are TRBV7-2 and TRBJ1-1; weak D call: TRBD1 (5 bases). Germline CDR1 and CDR2: SGHTA and FQGNSA. Deletions cut 6 bases from V and 5 bases from J, with 19 bases between. The CDR3 runs 15 residues. DNA for the CDR3: TGTGCCAGCAGTCGTATTATGGGGGGGAGTACTGAAGCTTTCTTT. It encodes CASSRIMGGSTEAFF.

The CDR3 region has the DNA TGTGCCAGCTCAGCTAGCGTTGGCTCCTACGAGCAGTACTTC. Translating it yields CASSASVGSYEQYF. This chain links TRBV18 with TRBJ2-7; tentatively, D is TRBD2 (6 bases). The germline V gene encodes CDR1 KGHSH and CDR2 LQKENI. The length of the CDR3 is 14 residues. V lost 5 bases and J 0 bases, leaving 11 bases between the germline ends.

The chain combines TRBV7-2 with TRBJ2-1; 8 positions agree with TRBD2. Germline V CDR1 and CDR2: SGHTA, FQGNSA. The CDR3 has 16 amino acids. Trimming took 5 bases from V and 8 from J; bases not matched to a gene: 14. The CDR3 reads CASSPRGLSGGYEQFF. Here the CDR3 DNA reads TGTGCCAGCAGCCCCCGGGGCCTCTCGGGGGGGTATGAGCAGTTCTTC.

This sequence joins TRBV7-2 and TRBJ1-2; TRBD1 might be the D (5 bases). The CDR3 length is 15 residues. V gave up 5 bases and J gave up 2 bases, with 15 bases separating them. Germline V gene lookup returns CDR1 SGHTA and CDR2 FQGNSA. The CDR3 loop is CASSPVGGDNYGYTF. The CDR3 DNA follows: TGTGCCAGCAGCCCGGTTGGGGGTGACAACTATGGCTACACCTTC.

This chain connects TRBV7-6 to TRBJ1-3; 7 nucleotides align to TRBD1. The CDR3 has 15 amino acids. Germline V lookup: CDR1 SGHVS, CDR2 FNYEAQ. Losses at the gene ends were 5 bases for V and 3 bases for J; bases not matched to a gene: 7. The CDR3 nucleotides are TGTGCCAGCAGCGCATGGACAGGAATTGGAAACACCATATATTTT. Amino acid sequence: CASSAWTGIGNTIYF.

This chain links TRBV19 with TRBJ2-7; 9 bases line up with TRBD1. Germline CDR1 is LNHDA and CDR2 is SQIVND (reference sequence). The CDR3 has 16 amino acids. V lost 4 bases to trimming and J lost 1 base; unmatched junction nucleotides: 8. The DNA of the CDR3 is TGTGCCAGTAGTACAGCTTGGACAGGGGAGTCCTACGAGCAGTACTTC. This gives the protein CASSTAWTGESYEQYF.

The chain links TRBV5-1 to TRBJ2-1; 10 bases line up with TRBD1. CDR3 length: 15 amino acids. The ends lost 4 bases at V and 7 bases at J; junction bases unmatched: 8. The V gene's germline CDR1 is SGHRS and CDR2 YFSETQ. The DNA for the CDR3 is TGCGCCAGCAGCCCCTCCGGGACAGGGGTGAATGAGCAGTTCTTC. Protein sequence: CASSPSGTGVNEQFF. Based on the CDR3 plus reference TRBV5-1 and TRBJ2-1, the full variable domain is KAGVTQTPRYLIKTRGQQVTLSCSPISGHRSVSWYQQTPGQGLQFLFEYFSETQRNKGNFPGRFSGRQFSNSRSEMNVSTLELGDSALYLCASSPSGTGVNEQFFGPGTRLTVL.

This clone was counted between two and nine times. The V and J genes are TRBV5-4 and TRBJ2-1; D may be TRBD1 or TRBD2 (6 bases each). Looked up from germline, CDR1 is SGHNT and CDR2 is YYREEE (reference sequence). The CDR3 is 13 residues long. For the CDR3, the DNA is TGTGCTGTGAAGGAGGGGGGCTACAATGAGCAGTTCTTC. Translating it yields CAVKEGGYNEQFF.

V and J are TRBV6-6 and TRBJ1-6, with no clear D. Per germline, CDR1 MNHNY and CDR2 SVGAGI (reference sequence). The CDR3 runs 13 residues. V lost 5 bases and J 3 bases, leaving 5 bases between the germline ends. CDR3 nucleotides: TGTGCCAGCAGTCCAAACTATAATTCACCCCTCCACTTT. Its translation: CASSPNYNSPLHF.